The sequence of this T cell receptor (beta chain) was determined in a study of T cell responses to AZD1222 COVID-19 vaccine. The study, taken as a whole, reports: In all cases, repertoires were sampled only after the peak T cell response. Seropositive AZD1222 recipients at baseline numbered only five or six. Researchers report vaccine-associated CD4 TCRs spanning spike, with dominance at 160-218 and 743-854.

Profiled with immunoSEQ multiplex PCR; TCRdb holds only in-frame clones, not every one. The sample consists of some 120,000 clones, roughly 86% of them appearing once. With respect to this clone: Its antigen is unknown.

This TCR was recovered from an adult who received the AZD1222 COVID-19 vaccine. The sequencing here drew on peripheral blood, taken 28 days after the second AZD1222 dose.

This chain's CDR3 is CASRLEQANNSPLHF. The CDR3 region has the DNA TGTGCCAGCAGGCTGGAACAGGCGAATAATTCACCCCTCCACTTT. The J gene is TRBJ1-6, the V gene TRBV5-4; D may be TRBD1 (5 bases). The CDR3 totals 15 residues. The germline V gene has CDR1 SGHNT and CDR2 YYREEE (reference sequence). V was trimmed by 5 bases and J by 5 bases, leaving 14 bases between them. Full variable domain (outside the CDR3, taken from reference TRBV5-4 and TRBJ1-6): ETGVTQSPTHLIKTRGQQVTLRCSSQSGHNTVSWYQQALGQGPQFIFQYYREEENGRGNFPPRFSGLQFPNYSSELNVNALELDDSALYLCASRLEQANNSPLHFGNGTRLTVT.